The 25 T cell receptor beta chains given below trace back to one sample, sequenced in a study of blood T cell repertoires in COVID-19. The method was immunoSEQ multiplex PCR; TCRdb's version includes in-frame clones alone and lacks a portion of them. The sample carries 23,000 or so clones, roughly 76% recorded once. The sequencing input was peripheral blood. The receptors were sampled from a woman of 80 years or more with acute or convalescent COVID-19.

The chain employs TRBV5-4 and TRBJ1-2, with D possibly being TRBD1 (5 bases). V was cut by 0 bases and J by 4 bases, with 10 bases left in between. CDR3 length equals 14 residues. Germline CDR1 reads SGHNT; CDR2 reads YYREEE (reference sequence). The CDR3: CASSLDRSAYGYTF. CDR3 nucleotide sequence: TGTGCCAGCAGCTTGGACAGGTCCGCCTATGGCTACACCTTC.

This clone has a handful of counts. V is TRBV5-6 and J is TRBJ1-2; 7 bases agree with TRBD1. Germline CDR1 SGHDT, CDR2 YYEEEE. The CDR3 consists of 13 residues. Unmatched junction bases numbered 6, after V lost 0 bases and J lost 10 bases. CDR3 DNA: TGTGCCAGCAGCTTGGCCGCCGGGACAGACTACACCTTC. It translates to CASSLAAGTDYTF.

The genes are TRBV18 and TRBJ2-2, with TRBD1 identical over 9 bases. In germline, CDR1 is KGHSH, CDR2 LQKENI. Trimming removed 3 bases from V and 5 bases from J; junction bases left unmatched: 13. CDR3 length equals 18 residues. This chain's CDR3 is CASSPQLPGQGRTGELFF. CDR3 coding DNA: TGTGCCAGCTCACCCCAATTGCCGGGACAGGGAAGGACCGGGGAGCTGTTTTTT.

The chain joins TRBV6-5 to TRBJ2-1; 14 bases fit TRBD2. The germline gives CDR1 MNHEY, CDR2 SVGAGI. The CDR3 loop spans 15 amino acids. V lost 6 bases and J lost 6; bases outside the gene matches: 4. Written as DNA, the CDR3 is TGTGCCAGCAGCACCGGGACTAGCGGGAGCAATGAGCAGTTCTTC. Translation gives CASSTGTSGSNEQFF.

V and J are TRBV5-6 and TRBJ2-3, with D possibly TRBD2 on 6 matching bases. With 4 bases removed from V and 2 bases from J, the gap between germline ends came to 11 bases. From germline, CDR1 is SGHDT and CDR2 YYEEEE. The CDR3 covers 14 residues. Here the CDR3 DNA reads TGTGCCAGCAGCCCCGGAGGGTACACAGATACGCAGTATTTT. It specifies CASSPGGYTDTQYF. Full variable domain (rest looked up from reference TRBV5-6 and TRBJ2-3): DAGVTQSPTHLIKTRGQQVTLRCSPKSGHDTVSWYQQALGQGPQFIFQYYEEEERQRGNFPDRFSGHQFPNYSSELNVNALLLGDSALYLCASSPGGYTDTQYFGPGTRLTVL.

This chain connects TRBV6-5 to TRBJ2-7; 7 nucleotides align to TRBD1. This CDR3 is 14 amino acids long. Looked up from germline, CDR1 is MNHEY and CDR2 is SVGAGI. V was pared by 6 bases and J by 4 bases, with 9 bases of the junction left unmatched. CDR3 in amino acids: CASSFLDRRYEQYF. In nucleotides, the CDR3 is TGTGCCAGCAGCTTCCTGGACAGGAGATACGAGCAGTACTTC.

For the CDR3, the DNA is TGCGCCAGCAGCTTGGGAGGGAGTTCGATTCAGCCCCAGCATTTT. This encodes CASSLGGSSIQPQHF. J is TRBJ1-5 and V is TRBV5-1; D uncertain. Germline assignment: CDR1 SGHRS and CDR2 YFSETQ. V was cut by 0 bases and J by 6 bases, with 13 bases left in between. The CDR3 consists of 15 residues.

The chain's CDR3 is CASSGGLQGGEPQHF. In nucleotides, the CDR3 is TGTGCCAGCAGTGGGGGGTTGCAGGGCGGGGAGCCCCAGCATTTT. This chain uses TRBV2 with TRBJ1-5; weak D call: TRBD1 (5 bases). Germline values: CDR1 SNHLY, CDR2 FYNNEI. The CDR3 is made up of 15 amino acids. V was shortened by 4 bases and J by 8 bases, with 18 bases between the two germline ends.

The chain uses TRBV2 and TRBJ1-1; 7 bases are shared with TRBD1. Germline V gene data show CDR1 as SNHLY and CDR2 as FYNNEI. There are 13 residues in the CDR3. The V gene end was trimmed by 5 bases and the J gene end by 8 bases; junction bases not matched to a gene: 8. This chain's CDR3 is CASSLVRGREAFF. The CDR3 DNA reads TGTGCCAGCAGTTTGGTAAGGGGGCGGGAAGCTTTCTTT.

This clone was observed once. J is TRBJ1-1 and V is TRBV18, with a possible D match to TRBD1 (5 bases). The CDR3 consists of 14 residues. Per the germline V gene, CDR1 is KGHSH and CDR2 is LQKENI. Trimming removed 3 bases from V and 6 bases from J, with 14 bases in between. Here the CDR3 reads CASSPRGRAAEAFF. The CDR3 DNA sequence: TGTGCCAGCTCACCCCGGGGGAGGGCGGCTGAAGCTTTCTTT.

This chain links TRBV9 with TRBJ1-1, with 9 bases matching TRBD1. The V segment lost 3 bases and the J segment 0 bases; nucleotides outside the gene matches: 6. CDR3 length: 16 residues. Germline CDR1 reads SGDLS; CDR2 reads YYNGEE. In DNA, the CDR3 is TGTGCCAGCAGCGGGAGAACAGGGGGCTTGAACACTGAAGCTTTCTTT. Translating gives CASSGRTGGLNTEAFF.

Only a few counts were recorded for this clone. The V and J genes are TRBV29-1 and TRBJ2-1, with D possibly matching TRBD2 (5 bases). Trimming pared 4 bases from V and 9 bases from J, leaving 19 bases between. Germline CDR1 is SQVTM and CDR2 is ANQGSEA. There are 14 residues in the CDR3. The CDR3 sequence is CSVGSVSLGVEQFF. CDR3 nucleotide sequence: TGCAGCGTTGGGTCTGTGTCCCTCGGGGTTGAGCAGTTCTTC.

This clone was observed a handful of times. The chain has TRBV19 and TRBJ1-2; TRBD1 aligns across 7 bases. In germline, CDR1 is LNHDA, CDR2 SQIVND (reference sequence). The J segment lost 8 bases and the V segment lost 3 bases, leaving 18 bases of the junction unmatched. There are 17 residues in the CDR3. The CDR3 is CASSMITPGQHGIGYTF. The CDR3 region has the DNA TGTGCCAGTAGTATGATAACCCCGGGACAGCATGGGATCGGCTACACCTTC. Combining the CDR3 with reference TRBV19 and TRBJ1-2 gives the whole variable domain DGGITQSPKYLFRKEGQNVTLSCEQNLNHDAMYWYRQDPGQGLRLIYYSQIVNDFQKGDIAEGYSVSREKKESFPLTVTSAQKNPTAFYLCASSMITPGQHGIGYTFGSGTRLTVV.

Only one count was recorded for this clone. The CDR3 is CASSLAGGLYEQYF. The CDR3 DNA reads as TGTGCCAGCAGCTTAGCGGGAGGGCTCTACGAGCAGTACTTC. The chain couples TRBV7-2 to TRBJ2-7, with 7 bases that match TRBD2. This CDR3 is 14 amino acids long. V shed 0 bases, J shed 3 bases, and the junction held 2 bases outside the gene matches. Per germline, CDR1 SGHTA and CDR2 FQGNSA. The variable domain in full, with the rest retrieved from reference TRBV7-2 and TRBJ2-7, is GAGVSQSPSNKVTEKGKDVELRCDPISGHTALYWYRQSLGQGLEFLIYFQGNSAPDKSGLPSDRFSAERTGGSVSTLTIQRTQQEDSAVYLCASSLAGGLYEQYFGPGTRLTVT.

The chain carries TRBV27 and TRBJ1-1; TRBD1 is a possible D gene (6 bases). CDR1 and CDR2 (germline): MNHEY, SMNVEV (reference sequence). The CDR3 is 14 amino acids. The V end was cut by 3 bases, the J end by 9 bases, with 17 bases between. Written as DNA, the CDR3 is TGTGCCAGCAGTTTCACCAACAGGGTTGGGAAAGCTTTCTTT. The encoded protein is CASSFTNRVGKAFF.

This clone was found once. This sequence joins TRBV6-5 and TRBJ1-1; perhaps TRBD1 as D (6 bases). This CDR3 comprises 14 residues. Germline V gene lookup returns CDR1 MNHEY and CDR2 SVGAGI. V lost 4 bases, J lost 0 bases, and 9 bases lay in between. CDR3 DNA sequence: TGTGCCAGCAGTTTCTCAGGGGTGAACACTGAAGCTTTCTTT. It is translated as CASSFSGVNTEAFF.

V usage is TRBV7-2 and J usage is TRBJ1-1, with D hard to call. Trimming left V 0 bases short and J 7 bases short, with 9 bases between. Germline V lookup: CDR1 SGHTA, CDR2 FQGNSA. The CDR3 has 13 amino acids. In DNA form, the CDR3 reads TGTGCCAGCAGCTTAGCCTTTCGAGTTGAAGCTTTCTTT. This translates into CASSLAFRVEAFF.

The chain employs TRBV7-2 and TRBJ2-5; 10 bases are a match to TRBD2. V lost 6 bases to trimming and J lost 5 bases; unmatched junction nucleotides: 9. CDR3 length: 15 residues. Germline CDR1 reads SGHTA; CDR2 reads FQGNSA. This chain's CDR3 is CASSRIPLAGETQYF. Written as DNA, the CDR3 is TGTGCCAGCAGTCGAATACCACTAGCGGGGGAGACCCAGTACTTC. The full variable domain, with the rest looked up from reference TRBV7-2 and TRBJ2-5, is GAGVSQSPSNKVTEKGKDVELRCDPISGHTALYWYRQSLGQGLEFLIYFQGNSAPDKSGLPSDRFSAERTGGSVSTLTIQRTQQEDSAVYLCASSRIPLAGETQYFGPGTRLLVL.

The chain joins TRBV4-3 to TRBJ2-2; 8 bases align to TRBD1. CDR3 size: 14 residues. With V trimmed by 6 bases and J by 4 bases, 4 bases remained unmatched. The germline V gene has CDR1 LGHNA and CDR2 YSLEER. CDR3 coding DNA: TGCGCCAGCAGTGTACAGGGGGGCACCGGGGAGCTGTTTTTT. Residues: CASSVQGGTGELFF.

The V gene is TRBV3-1 (or the pseudogene TRBV3-2), the J gene TRBJ1-2; no clear D gene. The CDR3 totals 12 residues. Germline V gene data show CDR1 as LGHDT and CDR2 as YNNKEL (reference sequence). Trimming stripped 0 bases from V and 6 bases from J, with 5 bases between. The CDR3, as DNA: TGTGCCAGCAGCCAAGAAAGCAATGGCTACACCTTC. Its translation is CASSQESNGYTF.

The chain recombines TRBV9 with TRBJ2-3; the match to TRBD2 covers 7 bases. This CDR3 is 14 amino acids long. Trimming cost V 0 bases and J 6 bases; bases outside gene matches: 4. Germline CDR1 is SGDLS and CDR2 is YYNGEE. CDR3 nucleotides: TGTGCCAGCAGCGTAGGAGGCGGGAGTGATACGCAGTATTTT. Translating it yields CASSVGGGSDTQYF.

The rearrangement uses TRBV11-3 and TRBJ2-6, with D possibly being TRBD2 (5 bases). V lost 3 bases, J lost 2 bases, and 8 bases lay in between. CDR3 length equals 15 residues. The germline V gene encodes CDR1 SGHNT and CDR2 YENEEA. The CDR3 bases are TGTGCCAGCAGCTTGGGAGCAGCTGGGGCCAACGTCCTGACTTTC. It yields the protein CASSLGAAGANVLTF.

This clone was seen only a few times. The chain has TRBV10-3 and TRBJ1-1; a possible D gene is TRBD1 (6 bases). The CDR3 extends over 13 amino acids. Per germline, CDR1 ENHRY and CDR2 SYGVKD. Trimming pared 5 bases from V and 4 bases from J, leaving 11 bases between. The CDR3 DNA reads TGTGCCATCAGTTTAGGGGGGGTCACTGAAGCTTTCTTT. Its translation is CAISLGGVTEAFF.

This clone was observed a few times. This chain joins TRBV13 and TRBJ1-1; the match to TRBD1 covers 11 bases. V was pared by 3 bases and J by 4 bases, with 10 bases of the junction left unmatched. The CDR3 extends over 17 amino acids. Germline V gene sequence: CDR1 PRHDT, CDR2 FYEKMQ (reference sequence). This chain's CDR3 is CASSFRGTGGRTTEAFF. The CDR3 region has the DNA TGTGCCAGCAGCTTTAGAGGGACAGGGGGGCGGACCACTGAAGCTTTCTTT.

The V call is TRBV7-3, the J call TRBJ1-1, with D perhaps matching TRBD1 (5 bases). CDR3 size: 15 residues. V lost 5 bases and J 4 bases, leaving 17 bases between the germline ends. Germline loops: CDR1 SGHTA, CDR2 FQGTGA. CDR3 region: CASSLQGTGGTEAFF. CDR3 sequence (DNA): TGTGCCAGCAGCCTTCAAGGGACCGGGGGCACTGAAGCTTTCTTT.